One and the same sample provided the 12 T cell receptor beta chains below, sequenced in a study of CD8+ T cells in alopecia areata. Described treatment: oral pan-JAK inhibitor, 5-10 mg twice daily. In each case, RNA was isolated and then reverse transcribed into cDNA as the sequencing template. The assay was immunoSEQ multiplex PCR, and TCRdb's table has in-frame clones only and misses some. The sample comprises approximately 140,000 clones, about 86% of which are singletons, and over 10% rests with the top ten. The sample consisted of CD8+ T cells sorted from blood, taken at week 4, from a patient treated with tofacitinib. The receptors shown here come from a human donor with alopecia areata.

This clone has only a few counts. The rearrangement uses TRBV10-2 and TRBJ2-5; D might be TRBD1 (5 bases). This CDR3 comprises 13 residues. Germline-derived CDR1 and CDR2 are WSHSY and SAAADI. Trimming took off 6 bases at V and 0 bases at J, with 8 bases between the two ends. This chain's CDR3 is CASSPDNQETQYF. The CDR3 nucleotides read TGCGCCAGCAGCCCGGACAACCAAGAGACCCAGTACTTC.

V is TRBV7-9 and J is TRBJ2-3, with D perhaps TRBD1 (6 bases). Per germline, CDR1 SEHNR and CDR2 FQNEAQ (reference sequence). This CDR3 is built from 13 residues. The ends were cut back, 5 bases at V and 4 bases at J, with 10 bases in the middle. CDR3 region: CASSRQDSDTQYF. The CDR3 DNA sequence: TGTGCCAGCAGCCGACAGGATTCAGATACGCAGTATTTT.

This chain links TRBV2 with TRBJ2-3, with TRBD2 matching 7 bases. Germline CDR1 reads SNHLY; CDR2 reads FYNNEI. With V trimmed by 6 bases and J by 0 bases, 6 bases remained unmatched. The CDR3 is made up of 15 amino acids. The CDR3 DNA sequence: TGTGCCAGCAGCCGGGGGGATACTAGCACAGATACGCAGTATTTT. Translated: CASSRGDTSTDTQYF. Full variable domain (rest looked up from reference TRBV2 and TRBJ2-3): EPEVTQTPSHQVTQMGQEVILRCVPISNHLYFYWYRQILGQKVEFLVSFYNNEISEKSEIFDDQFSVERPDGSNFTLKIRSTKLEDSAMYFCASSRGDTSTDTQYFGPGTRLTVL.

The CDR3 coding sequence is TGTGCCAGCAGCTTAGAAAGGTCCTACGAGCAGTACTTC. Encoded protein: CASSLERSYEQYF. This rearrangement joins TRBV7-6 to TRBJ2-7; D gene uncertain. The CDR3 consists of 13 residues. Per the germline V gene, CDR1 is SGHVS and CDR2 is FNYEAQ. V was shortened by 1 base and J by 1 base, with 5 bases between the two germline ends. Drawing the rest from reference TRBV7-6 and TRBJ2-7, the complete variable domain is GAGVSQSPRYKVTKRGQDVALRCDPISGHVSLYWYRQALGQGPEFLTYFNYEAQQDKSGLPNDRFSAERPEGSISTLTIQRTEQRDSAMYRCASSLERSYEQYFGPGTRLTVT.

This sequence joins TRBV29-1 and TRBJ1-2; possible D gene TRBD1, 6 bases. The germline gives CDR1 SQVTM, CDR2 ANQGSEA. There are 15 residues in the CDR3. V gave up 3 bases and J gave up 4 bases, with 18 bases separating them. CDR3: CSVEVAGGGGYGYTF. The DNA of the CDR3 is TGCAGCGTTGAGGTGGCGGGGGGCGGAGGCTATGGCTACACCTTC.

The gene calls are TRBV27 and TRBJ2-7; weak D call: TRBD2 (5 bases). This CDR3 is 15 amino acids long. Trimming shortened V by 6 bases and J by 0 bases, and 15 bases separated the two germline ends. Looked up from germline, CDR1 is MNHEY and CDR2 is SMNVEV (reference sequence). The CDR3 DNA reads TGTGCCAGCAGCCTGCTTCCGGGAAGCTCCTACGAGCAGTACTTC. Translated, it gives CASSLLPGSSYEQYF.

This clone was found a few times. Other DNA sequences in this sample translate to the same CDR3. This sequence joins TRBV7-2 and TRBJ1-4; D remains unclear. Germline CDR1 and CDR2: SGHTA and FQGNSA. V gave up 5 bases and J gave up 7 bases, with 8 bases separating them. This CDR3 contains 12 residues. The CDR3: CASSLTGEKLFF. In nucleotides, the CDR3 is TGTGCCAGCAGCCTAACGGGTGAAAAACTGTTTTTT.

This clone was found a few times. CDR3 sequence (DNA): TGTGCCAGCAGCTTATTGGCTAACTCCTACAATGAGCAGTTCTTC. It is translated as CASSLLANSYNEQFF. V gene TRBV7-2 combines with J gene TRBJ2-1; D is undetermined. The V gene's germline CDR1 is SGHTA and CDR2 FQGNSA. The CDR3 contains 15 residues. V lost 2 bases and J 0 bases, leaving 8 bases between the germline ends.

The CDR3 DNA follows: TGTGCCAGCAGCCCACCCCTGACGCAGAAAGAGACCCAGTACTTC. As protein: CASSPPLTQKETQYF. The J gene is TRBJ2-5, the V gene TRBV7-9; D unclear. Germline V gives CDR1 SEHNR, CDR2 FQNEAQ (reference sequence). Between the trimmed V and J ends, which lost 5 bases and 3 bases, there was a span of 16 bases. The CDR3 consists of 15 residues.

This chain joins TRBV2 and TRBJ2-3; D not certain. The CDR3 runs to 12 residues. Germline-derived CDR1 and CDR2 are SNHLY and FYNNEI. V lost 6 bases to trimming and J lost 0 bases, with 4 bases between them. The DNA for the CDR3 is TGTGCCAGCAGGGACAGCACAGATACGCAGTATTTT. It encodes CASRDSTDTQYF.

The CDR3 region has the DNA TGTGCCAGCAGCGTAAAACAGGGTGCGGGGGAAAAACTGTTTTTT. Protein sequence: CASSVKQGAGEKLFF. V gene TRBV9 combines with J gene TRBJ1-4; possible D gene TRBD1, 6 bases. Germline V gene sequence: CDR1 SGDLS, CDR2 YYNGEE. V gave up 1 base and J gave up 8 bases, with 15 bases separating them. The CDR3 is made up of 15 amino acids.

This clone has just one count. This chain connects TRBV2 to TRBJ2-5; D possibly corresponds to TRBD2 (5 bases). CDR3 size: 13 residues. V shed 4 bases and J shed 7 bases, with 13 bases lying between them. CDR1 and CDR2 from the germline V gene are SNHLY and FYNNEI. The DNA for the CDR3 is TGTGCCAGCAGTGGTGTAGGGAGTGGGACCCAGTACTTC. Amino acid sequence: CASSGVGSGTQYF.